This TCR beta chain was sequenced for a study of blood T cells in healthy people across ages. The study, taken as a whole, reports: Greater diversity and more naive CD4+ cells were seen in long-lived donors than in aged donors. It was not possible, with unsorted PBMCs, to conclusively compare naive and antigen-experienced cells. The study found TCR beta diversity correlated strongly with naive T cell percentage.

Sample-barcoded 5' priming and a J-beta primer mix drove a second PCR of about 6 to 12 cycles. Unique molecular identifiers of 12 random nucleotides labeled each cDNA. TCRdb independently ran MiXCR on the 5' RACE reads; one entry per CDR3 protein. Of approximately 800,000 distinct CDR3 sequences in the sample, about 47% were seen once. The CDR3 consists of 15 residues. The germline V gene encodes CDR1 MNHEY and CDR2 SMNVEV (reference sequence). Deletions cut 2 bases from V and 4 bases from J, with 13 bases between. With regard to this clonotype: The antigen is unknown.

The material sequenced was blood. The TCR comes from a man aged 80 or over in good health. The V and J genes are TRBV27 and TRBJ2-3; D perhaps matches TRBD1 (6 bases). CDR3 nucleotide sequence: TGTGCCAGCAGTTTAGGACAGCTCCAGTCAGATACGCAGTATTTT. It is translated as CASSLGQLQSDTQYF.